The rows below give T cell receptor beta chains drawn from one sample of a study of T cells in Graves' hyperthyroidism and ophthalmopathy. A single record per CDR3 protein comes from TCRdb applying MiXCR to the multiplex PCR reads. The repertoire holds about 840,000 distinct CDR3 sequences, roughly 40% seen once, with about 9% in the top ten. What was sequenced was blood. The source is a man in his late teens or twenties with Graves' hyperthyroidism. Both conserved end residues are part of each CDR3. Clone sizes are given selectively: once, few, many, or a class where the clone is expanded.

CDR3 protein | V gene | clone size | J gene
CASRLGAGANVLTF | TRBV7-2 | many | TRBJ2-6
CASSIQTGELFF | TRBV19 | - | TRBJ2-2
CSILDLGDYGYTF | TRBV29-1 | - | TRBJ1-2
CSVEGDYYEQYF | TRBV29-1 | many | TRBJ2-7
CSVQTGMNTEAFF | TRBV29-1 | many | TRBJ1-1
CASGQDSGANVLTF | TRBV5-1 | - | TRBJ2-6
CASSHGTGNYGYTF | TRBV13 | many | TRBJ1-2
CAIKEGSNQPQHF | TRBV10-3 | - | TRBJ1-5
CSASRFGGALYEQYF | TRBV20-1 | - | TRBJ2-7
CASSQDTGRHEQYF | TRBV14 | few | TRBJ2-7